The 9 T cell receptor beta chains presented below share a single source sample, sequenced in a study of shared clonotypes between healthy human individuals. Here immunoSEQ multiplex PCR was the method, and the copy in TCRdb shows in-frame clones only, minus some. Here the sample spans about 2.1 million clones, just under 95% being singletons. Naive-designated CD8 cells lacked CD45RO, were positively enriched for CCR7, and omitted terminally differentiated effector memory CD45RA+ cells. Sample: naive CD8+ T cells from PBMCs. These receptors were collected from a man in his late teens or twenties in good health. Some clones in this sample may be carry-over from other donors' samples.

J is TRBJ1-2 and V is TRBV28; 9 bases are a match to TRBD1. V shed 4 bases and J 5 bases; nucleotides not matched to a gene: 8. The CDR3 extends over 15 amino acids. Germline V gene lookup returns CDR1 MDHEN and CDR2 SYDVKM. The CDR3 DNA is TGTGCCAGCAGTTCCCGGGGGACAGGGCTTTATGGCTACACCTTC. It specifies CASSSRGTGLYGYTF.

This clone was found once. The chain has TRBV9 and TRBJ1-4; D is perhaps TRBD1 (6 bases). The germline V gene has CDR1 SGDLS and CDR2 YYNGEE. V was pared by 3 bases and J by 10 bases, with 16 bases between. The CDR3 is 14 amino acids. CDR3 sequence reads: CASSDARGGGKLFF. CDR3 DNA sequence: TGTGCCAGCAGCGACGCCAGGGGCGGGGGAAAACTGTTTTTT.

This chain connects TRBV7-7 to TRBJ1-5; no reliable D call. Per germline, CDR1 SSHAT and CDR2 FNYEAQ (reference sequence). The CDR3 has 14 amino acids. V lost 8 bases to trimming and J lost 3 bases, with 14 bases between them. CDR3 protein: CASRPPGFNQPQHF. DNA of the CDR3: TGTGCCAGCCGCCCGCCGGGGTTCAATCAGCCCCAGCATTTT.

This chain uses TRBV12-1 with TRBJ1-2; TRBD1 is the table's D call and was not checked against the DNA. TRBV12-1 is classified as a pseudogene. This CDR3 region has 17 residues. The CDR3 loop reads CASSFRDRGSPLYGYTF. In DNA form, the CDR3 reads TGTGCCAGCAGCTTTCGGGACAGGGGTTCCCCTCTCTATGGCTACACCTTC.

The chain carries TRBV5-1 and TRBJ1-5; TRBD1 agrees at 8 bases. CDR1 is SGHRS, CDR2 YFSETQ, per germline. J lost 4 bases, V lost 4 bases, and 4 bases had no gene match. This CDR3 is built from 14 residues. CDR3 coding DNA: TGCGCCAGCAGCCTTTGGGACAGGAATCAGCCCCAGCATTTT. Its protein is CASSLWDRNQPQHF.

On this clone: This CDR3 is also generated by other DNA sequences in the sample. V gene TRBV20-1 combines with J gene TRBJ2-7, with unresolved D. The CDR3 has 11 residues. Trimming shortened V by 2 bases and J by 2 bases, and 4 bases separated the two germline ends. Per the germline V gene, CDR1 is DFQATT and CDR2 is SNEGSKA (reference sequence). Here the CDR3 DNA reads TGCAGTGCTAGACGTGCCTACGAGCAGTACTTC. Encoded protein: CSARRAYEQYF.

CDR3 protein: CASKLLTGELFF. In DNA, the CDR3 is TGTGCCAGCAAACTACTCACCGGGGAGCTGTTTTTT. The rearrangement joins TRBV2 to TRBJ2-2; no clear D gene. V lost 7 bases and J 4 bases, leaving 7 bases between the germline ends. Germline V gene data show CDR1 as SNHLY and CDR2 as FYNNEI. CDR3 length equals 12 residues.

The CDR3 DNA follows: TGTGCCAGCACCCCGGGACCGGCGGTCGATGAGCAGTTCTTC. This gives the protein CASTPGPAVDEQFF. J is TRBJ2-1 and V is TRBV9; D possibly matches TRBD1 or TRBD2 (5 bases each). The CDR3 is 14 amino acids. V shed 6 bases and J shed 8 bases, with 18 bases lying between them. The germline V gene encodes CDR1 SGDLS and CDR2 YYNGEE.

The rearrangement joins TRBV5-4 to TRBJ2-7, with TRBD2 as a possible D gene (6 bases). With 2 bases removed from V and 7 bases from J, the gap between germline ends came to 13 bases. Germline V lookup: CDR1 SGHNT, CDR2 YYREEE (reference sequence). The CDR3 is 13 residues long. The DNA of the CDR3 is TGTGCCAGCAGCTTCGAGGAGGGTGTAGAGCAGTACTTC. This gives the protein CASSFEEGVEQYF. The whole variable domain, filled in from reference TRBV5-4 and TRBJ2-7, reads ETGVTQSPTHLIKTRGQQVTLRCSSQSGHNTVSWYQQALGQGPQFIFQYYREEENGRGNFPPRFSGLQFPNYSSELNVNALELDDSALYLCASSFEEGVEQYFGPGTRLTVT.